The 8 T cell receptor beta chains presented below share a single source sample, sequenced in a study of early T cells in non-severe SARS-CoV-2 infection. TCRdb re-derived calls from the 5' RACE reads in MiXCR, one entry per CDR3 protein. The sample lists around 29,000 distinct CDR3 sequences, roughly a tenth seen once, with approximately 13% in the top ten. The material sequenced was whole blood. These receptors originate from an adult who was a healthcare worker with PCR-confirmed SARS-CoV-2 infection or an uninfected control (not recorded which).

This clonotype was picked up many times. This chain joins TRBV5-1 and TRBJ1-1, with D unresolved. Germline CDR1 is SGHRS and CDR2 is YFSETQ. V was pared by 4 bases and J by 6 bases, with 10 bases between. This CDR3 is 12 amino acids long. The CDR3: CASSPGRPEAFF. CDR3 bases: TGCGCCAGCAGCCCCGGACGACCTGAAGCTTTCTTT.

This clonotype appeared many times. The chain joins TRBV10-1 to TRBJ2-1; possibly TRBD1 for D (6 bases). Per the germline V gene, CDR1 is WNHNN and CDR2 is SYGVQD (reference sequence). The CDR3 has 15 amino acids. Trimming shortened V by 3 bases and J by 7 bases, and 16 bases separated the two germline ends. Written as DNA, the CDR3 is TGCGCCAGCAGTGATGTACAGGGTGTACGGAATGAGCAGTTCTTC. It encodes CASSDVQGVRNEQFF.

This clonotype occurred many times. The chain joins TRBV20-1 to TRBJ2-7, with 7 bases aligning to TRBD2. There are 13 residues in the CDR3. After removal of 6 bases from V and 6 bases from J, the junction contained 11 bases not matched to a gene. Germline-derived CDR1 and CDR2 are DFQATT and SNEGSKA (reference sequence). CDR3 loop: CSARGEGLSEQYF. CDR3 in DNA: TGCAGTGCGCGAGGGGAGGGACTGTCCGAGCAGTACTTC.

This clonotype was recorded at least ten times. The chain has TRBV4-3 and TRBJ2-3; possibly TRBD1 for D (6 bases). Between the trimmed V and J ends, which lost 4 bases and 5 bases, there was a span of 10 bases. The CDR3 has 13 residues. Germline loops: CDR1 LGHNA, CDR2 YSLEER. The CDR3 loop is CASSRTQGDTQYF. The DNA for the CDR3 is TGCGCCAGCAGCCGAACACAGGGAGATACGCAGTATTTT.

The chain is built from TRBV29-1 and TRBJ2-3; 10 bases align to TRBD1. This CDR3 spans 15 amino acids. Losses at the gene ends were 4 bases for V and 6 bases for J; bases not matched to a gene: 10. CDR1 SQVTM and CDR2 ANQGSEA come from the germline V gene. The DNA for the CDR3 is TGCAGCGTTGGTAGAGGGGACAGGGGTTGGGATACGCAGTATTTT. This sequence encodes CSVGRGDRGWDTQYF.

Ten or more counts support this clonotype. The V call is TRBV12-3 or TRBV12-4, the J call TRBJ1-4; the D gene is possibly TRBD1 (5 bases). The CDR3 totals 14 residues. Between the trimmed V and J ends, which lost 6 bases and 3 bases, there was a span of 11 bases. CDR3 amino acids: CASSPWTSNEKLFF. The DNA for the CDR3 is TGTGCCAGCAGCCCCTGGACATCTAATGAAAAACTGTTTTTT.

This clonotype has a count of ten or more. The rearrangement links TRBV7-2 to TRBJ1-6, with D possibly matching TRBD1 (6 bases). V was shortened by 3 bases and J by 13 bases, with 16 bases between the two germline ends. The germline CDR1 and CDR2 sequences are SGHTA and FQGNSA. The CDR3 extends over 14 amino acids. The CDR3 here is CASSLGGDNKPLHF. The CDR3 DNA reads TGTGCCAGCAGCTTGGGCGGGGACAATAAGCCCCTCCACTTT.

By share, this clonotype counts as medium-sized. The chain carries TRBV27 and TRBJ2-3, with 11 nucleotides matching TRBD2. The CDR3 covers 16 residues. In germline, CDR1 is MNHEY, CDR2 SMNVEV (reference sequence). J lost 3 bases, V lost 5 bases, and 7 bases had no gene match. CDR3 protein: CASSHGLAGTTDTQYF. CDR3 sequence (DNA): TGTGCCAGCAGTCACGGACTAGCGGGTACTACAGATACGCAGTATTTT.